A single sample gave rise to the 29 T cell receptor beta chains below, sequenced in a study of blood T cell repertoires in COVID-19. Here immunoSEQ multiplex PCR was the method, and the copy in TCRdb shows in-frame clones only, minus some. Of 250,000 to 300,000 clones listed, 75% to 90% are singletons. Sequencing was done on a sample of peripheral blood. All receptors come from a woman aged 45-59 years who had recovered from COVID-19.

The rearrangement uses TRBV25-1 and TRBJ1-3; D unresolved. The V and J ends lost 6 bases and 2 bases respectively, with 11 bases between them. The CDR3 covers 14 residues. CDR1 MGHDK and CDR2 SYGVNS come from the germline V gene. In nucleotides, the CDR3 is TGTGCCAGCAGGGCGGGATCACCTGGAAACACCATATATTTT. Translating it yields CASRAGSPGNTIYF.

This clone was seen a single time. This chain links TRBV24-1 with TRBJ2-1; 7 bases fit TRBD2. This CDR3 spans 14 amino acids. The ends lost 9 bases at V and 0 bases at J; junction bases unmatched: 4. Germline V gives CDR1 KGHDR, CDR2 SFDVKD. CDR3 coding DNA: TGTGCCACCCGCTCGGGGGGCTCCTACAATGAGCAGTTCTTC. Amino acids: CATRSGGSYNEQFF.

J is TRBJ1-1 and V is TRBV19, with D hard to call. CDR1 LNHDA and CDR2 SQIVND come from the germline V gene (reference sequence). The CDR3 is made up of 13 amino acids. V was shortened by 9 bases and J by 6 bases, with 17 bases between the two germline ends. CDR3 region: CASRYGSRPEAFF. DNA for the CDR3: TGTGCCAGCCGTTACGGGTCAAGACCTGAAGCTTTCTTT. Filled out from reference TRBV19 and TRBJ1-1, the complete variable domain reads DGGITQSPKYLFRKEGQNVTLSCEQNLNHDAMYWYRQDPGQGLRLIYYSQIVNDFQKGDIAEGYSVSREKKESFPLTVTSAQKNPTAFYLCASRYGSRPEAFFGQGTRLTVV.

Only a few counts were recorded for this clone. This chain links TRBV30 with TRBJ1-1; 7 bases are a match to TRBD1. This CDR3 region has 14 residues. Per germline, CDR1 GTSNPN and CDR2 SVGIG (reference sequence). Trimming cost V 6 bases and J 4 bases; bases outside gene matches: 11. The CDR3 reads CACELYTGATEAFF. CDR3 in DNA: TGTGCCTGCGAGCTGTACACAGGGGCCACTGAAGCTTTCTTT.

V usage is TRBV29-1 and J usage is TRBJ1-1; no reliable D call. CDR3 length equals 15 residues. The V gene's germline CDR1 is SQVTM and CDR2 ANQGSEA. V lost 7 bases, J lost 1 base, and 19 bases lay in between. The CDR3 reads CSAELLSGRNTEAFF. The CDR3 coding sequence is TGCAGCGCTGAGCTTTTGTCAGGCCGGAACACTGAAGCTTTCTTT.

This chain uses TRBV7-2 with TRBJ2-5, with D perhaps matching TRBD1 (6 bases). The germline V gene encodes CDR1 SGHTA and CDR2 FQGNSA. Between the trimmed V and J ends, which lost 2 bases and 4 bases, there was a span of 17 bases. This CDR3 is built from 16 residues. The CDR3 loop is CASSLFSGARGETQYF. CDR3 nucleotides: TGTGCCAGCAGCTTATTTTCAGGGGCGCGAGGAGAGACCCAGTACTTC. Using reference TRBV7-2 and TRBJ2-5 for the parts outside the CDR3, the full variable domain is GAGVSQSPSNKVTEKGKDVELRCDPISGHTALYWYRQSLGQGLEFLIYFQGNSAPDKSGLPSDRFSAERTGGSVSTLTIQRTQQEDSAVYLCASSLFSGARGETQYFGPGTRLLVL.

The rearrangement links TRBV6-6 to TRBJ2-1, with D maybe TRBD2 (5 bases). With 4 bases removed from V and 13 bases from J, the gap between germline ends came to 14 bases. The CDR3 spans 12 residues. The germline V gene has CDR1 MNHNY and CDR2 SVGAGI (reference sequence). The CDR3 is CASSSRGSLQFF. The CDR3 DNA reads TGTGCCAGCAGTTCCCGGGGTTCACTCCAGTTCTTC.

This rearrangement joins TRBV2 to TRBJ1-5, with unresolved D. Trimming removed 4 bases at V and 6 bases at J, with 10 bases between. The CDR3 has 13 amino acids. CDR1 and CDR2 (germline): SNHLY, FYNNEI. In nucleotides, the CDR3 is TGTGCCAGCAGTGCAAGACTGGGTCAGCCCCAGCATTTT. Translating it yields CASSARLGQPQHF.

V is TRBV7-2 and J is TRBJ2-3, with D uncertain. This CDR3 has 15 amino acids. Germline CDR1 SGHTA, CDR2 FQGNSA. Trimming took off 1 base at V and 0 bases at J, with 8 bases between the two ends. DNA for the CDR3: TGTGCCAGCAGCTTAGAAGGAGTTAGCACAGATACGCAGTATTTT. It translates to CASSLEGVSTDTQYF.

This sequence joins TRBV27 and TRBJ1-1; TRBD1 might be the D (6 bases). Germline assignment: CDR1 MNHEY and CDR2 SMNVEV (reference sequence). The CDR3 contains 17 residues. The V and J ends lost 2 bases and 5 bases respectively, with 21 bases between them. The CDR3, as DNA: TGTGCCAGCAGTTTAAATCGCTTTGTACAGGGTACGACTGAAGCTTTCTTT. Translated: CASSLNRFVQGTTEAFF.

The CDR3 is CASSWGQGRYGYTF. CDR3 nucleotides: TGTGCCAGCAGTTGGGGACAGGGGAGGTATGGCTACACCTTC. The chain is built from TRBV28 and TRBJ1-2; TRBD1 aligns across 10 bases. V trimming: 4 bases; J trimming: 5 bases; junction bases outside the gene matches: 4. The germline CDR1 and CDR2 sequences are MDHEN and SYDVKM. CDR3 size: 14 residues.

The chain links TRBV5-1 to TRBJ1-1; D possibly corresponds to TRBD1 (6 bases). CDR3 length: 13 amino acids. Trimming left V 3 bases short and J 5 bases short, with 11 bases between. The germline CDR1 and CDR2 sequences are SGHRS and YFSETQ. CDR3 bases: TGCGCCAGCAGCTCCAAGGGGGAGACTGAAGCTTTCTTT. This codes for CASSSKGETEAFF.

The chain joins TRBV9 to TRBJ2-1, with D uncertain. The germline V gene has CDR1 SGDLS and CDR2 YYNGEE. The CDR3 runs 14 residues. V shed 3 bases and J shed 0 bases, with 7 bases lying between them. The CDR3 is CASSGGFSYNEQFF. The CDR3 region has the DNA TGTGCCAGCAGCGGCGGTTTCTCCTACAATGAGCAGTTCTTC.

V is TRBV6-6 and J is TRBJ2-3; tentatively, D is TRBD1 (5 bases). Trimming cost V 5 bases and J 3 bases, with 6 bases left between them. There are 12 residues in the CDR3. Germline CDR1 reads MNHNY; CDR2 reads SVGAGI (reference sequence). The CDR3 bases are TGTGCCAGCAGTGACAGTACAGATACGCAGTATTTT. Protein product: CASSDSTDTQYF.

The chain links TRBV7-8 to TRBJ2-7; 8 positions match TRBD2. The germline gives CDR1 SGHVS, CDR2 FQNEAQ. The CDR3 extends over 16 amino acids. After removal of 5 bases from V and 0 bases from J, the junction contained 9 bases not matched to a gene. This CDR3 reads CASSQAGGTSSYEQYF. The CDR3 DNA is TGTGCCAGCAGCCAAGCCGGAGGGACTAGCTCCTACGAGCAGTACTTC.

J is TRBJ1-1 and V is TRBV5-1; the D gene is possibly TRBD1 (5 bases). Per germline, CDR1 SGHRS and CDR2 YFSETQ. There are 15 residues in the CDR3. Deletions cut 5 bases from V and 1 base from J, with 15 bases between. This chain's CDR3 is CASRAEGVRNTEAFF. CDR3 nucleotide sequence: TGCGCCAGCAGGGCAGAAGGGGTCAGGAACACTGAAGCTTTCTTT.

The chain couples TRBV5-1 to TRBJ1-4; 8 bases agree with TRBD1. Germline loops: CDR1 SGHRS, CDR2 YFSETQ. J gave up 8 bases and V 2 bases, and 5 bases lay outside the gene matches. The CDR3 is 14 residues long. CDR3 bases: TGCGCCAGCAGCTTCCAGGGGGCCGGGGAAAAACTGTTTTTT. Its translation: CASSFQGAGEKLFF.

The rearrangement uses TRBV18 and TRBJ1-1; D ambiguous. V lost 6 bases to trimming and J lost 6 bases, with 14 bases between them. This CDR3 spans 13 amino acids. Per germline, CDR1 KGHSH and CDR2 LQKENI. CDR3 bases: TGTGCCAGCTCCCGAGGACTTGAGGCTGAAGCTTTCTTT. It codes for CASSRGLEAEAFF.

The V and J genes are TRBV6-1 and TRBJ2-1, with D maybe TRBD2 (6 bases). CDR1 MNHNS and CDR2 SASEGT come from the germline V gene. The CDR3 contains 15 residues. V was cut by 1 base and J by 2 bases, with 9 bases left in between. The CDR3 spells CASSEGLATYNEQFF. CDR3 bases: TGTGCCAGCAGTGAAGGGCTAGCGACCTACAATGAGCAGTTCTTC.

The gene calls are TRBV30 and TRBJ1-2; 9 bases agree with TRBD1. Looked up from germline, CDR1 is GTSNPN and CDR2 is SVGIG (reference sequence). The junction had 6 bases not matched to a gene; V was cut back by 5 bases and J by 5 bases. The CDR3 length is 13 residues. CDR3 nucleotide sequence: TGTGCCTGGGGTGACAGGGGGGGGTATGGCTACACCTTC. This translates into CAWGDRGGYGYTF.

This clone showed up just once. J is TRBJ1-1 and V is TRBV5-1, with 8 nucleotides matching TRBD1. Germline CDR1 is SGHRS and CDR2 is YFSETQ. This CDR3 has 14 amino acids. The trim removed 2 bases at V and 4 bases at J, leaving 4 bases unmatched. CDR3 amino acids: CASSFRQGSTEAFF. The CDR3 region has the DNA TGCGCCAGCAGCTTCCGACAGGGGAGCACTGAAGCTTTCTTT.

The genes are TRBV12-3 or TRBV12-4 and TRBJ1-1; D gene ambiguous. CDR3 length: 11 amino acids. The germline V and J ends were trimmed by 7 bases and 9 bases, with 12 bases remaining between them. CDR3 in amino acids: CASIMFSQAFF. The CDR3 nucleotides are TGTGCCAGCATTATGTTTTCCCAAGCTTTCTTT.

The chain carries TRBV14 and TRBJ2-7; tentatively, D is TRBD2 (6 bases). The CDR3 covers 13 residues. V shed 1 base and J shed 4 bases, with 8 bases lying between them. The germline V gene encodes CDR1 SGHDN and CDR2 FVKESK. CDR3 sequence: CASSQGLVYEQYF. CDR3 nucleotide sequence: TGTGCCAGCAGCCAAGGACTAGTTTACGAGCAGTACTTC.

V usage is TRBV7-2 and J usage is TRBJ1-1; D is unresolved. Germline V gene sequence: CDR1 SGHTA, CDR2 FQGNSA. This CDR3 has 14 residues. Trimming left V 4 bases short and J 3 bases short, with 12 bases between. The CDR3 region has the DNA TGTGCCAGCAGCTCTAGGAGGGAGTACACTGAAGCTTTCTTT. This sequence encodes CASSSRREYTEAFF.

The chain carries TRBV27 and TRBJ1-4, with 7 bases lining up with TRBD1. The J segment lost 5 bases and the V segment lost 8 bases, leaving 5 bases of the junction unmatched. The CDR3 contains 13 residues. Germline CDR1 is MNHEY and CDR2 is SMNVEV (reference sequence). The CDR3 DNA reads as TGTGCCAGCTCGGACAGGTACAATGAAAAACTGTTTTTT. Protein: CASSDRYNEKLFF.

The chain couples TRBV5-1 to TRBJ2-2, with D possibly TRBD1 on 6 matching bases. The germline V and J ends were trimmed by 4 bases and 5 bases, with 15 bases remaining between them. CDR1 SGHRS and CDR2 YFSETQ come from the germline V gene. This CDR3 spans 15 amino acids. The chain's CDR3 is CASSLPTGGTGELFF. Written as DNA, the CDR3 is TGCGCCAGCAGCCTCCCGACAGGAGGAACCGGGGAGCTGTTTTTT.

The gene calls are TRBV7-2 and TRBJ2-7, with 7 bases matching TRBD1. The germline gives CDR1 SGHTA, CDR2 FQGNSA. The CDR3 runs to 15 residues. Trimming took 2 bases from V and 3 from J; bases not matched to a gene: 7. CDR3 in amino acids: CASSLRWDRSYEQYF. The CDR3 nucleotides are TGTGCCAGCAGCTTAAGGTGGGACAGAAGCTACGAGCAGTACTTC.

This clone was found a few times. The chain carries TRBV5-1 and TRBJ2-3; a possible D gene is TRBD2 (5 bases). This CDR3 region has 12 residues. V was shortened by 1 base and J by 6 bases, with 6 bases between the two germline ends. Germline V gene lookup returns CDR1 SGHRS and CDR2 YFSETQ. CDR3 in DNA: TGCGCCAGCAGCTTGTGGGAGGATACGCAGTATTTT. It is translated as CASSLWEDTQYF.

The chain joins TRBV5-5 to TRBJ2-7; D perhaps matches TRBD1 (6 bases). This CDR3 region has 14 residues. Trimming shortened V by 4 bases and J by 1 base, and 12 bases separated the two germline ends. Germline V gene data show CDR1 as SGHKS and CDR2 as YYEKEE (reference sequence). As DNA, the CDR3 is TGTGCCAGCAGCCCCACAGGGAAGTCCTACGAGCAGTACTTC. Translation: CASSPTGKSYEQYF.